The 4 T cell receptor beta chains in this list originate from one sample, sequenced in a study of T cell changes during pregnancy in multiple sclerosis. Using immunoSEQ multiplex PCR, the repertoire was profiled, and TCRdb retains in-frame clones only, with some absent. The table lists tens of thousands of clones, 93% of them singletons. The starting material was peripheral blood, obtained in the second trimester of pregnancy. These TCRs come from a female donor in good health, enrolled as a control in a pregnancy study.

This clone was detected a few times. This CDR3 fails to terminate in the conserved phenylalanine or tryptophan, so it likely reflects a read error. Because the CDR3's place on the DNA is in doubt, the DNA is left out and the CDR3 is given as listed by TCRdb. CDR3 sequence reads: CASSPREVLIL. This chain uses TRBV7-9 with TRBJ1-1. Germline-derived CDR1 and CDR2 are SEHNR and FQNEAQ (reference sequence). Inclusive of both ends, the CDR3 amounts to 11 amino acids.

The CDR3 spells CASSLGDRDSGNTIYF. CDR3 bases: TGCGCCAGCAGCCTCGGCGACAGGGACTCTGGAAACACCATATATTTT. The chain is built from TRBV4-1 and TRBJ1-3, with 7 bases that match TRBD1. V trimming: 4 bases; J trimming: 0 bases; junction bases outside the gene matches: 6. The CDR3 has 16 residues. The germline V gene has CDR1 MGHRA and CDR2 YSYEKL.

The chain has TRBV25-1 and TRBJ2-7, with 11 bases fitting TRBD1. Germline V lookup: CDR1 MGHDK, CDR2 SYGVNS. The CDR3 is made up of 14 amino acids. After removal of 7 bases from V and 4 bases from J, the junction contained 6 bases not matched to a gene. CDR3: CASTPGDRGYEQYF. CDR3 DNA: TGTGCCAGCACCCCAGGGGACAGGGGGTACGAGCAGTACTTC.

V and J are TRBV7-9 and TRBJ1-2; D not resolved. Germline V gives CDR1 SEHNR, CDR2 FQNEAQ (reference sequence). The germline V and J ends were trimmed by 4 bases and 6 bases, with 12 bases remaining between them. This CDR3 is built from 13 residues. CDR3 DNA: TGTGCCAGCAGCTCCCCGAGGGAGGATGGCTACACCTTC. As protein: CASSSPREDGYTF.